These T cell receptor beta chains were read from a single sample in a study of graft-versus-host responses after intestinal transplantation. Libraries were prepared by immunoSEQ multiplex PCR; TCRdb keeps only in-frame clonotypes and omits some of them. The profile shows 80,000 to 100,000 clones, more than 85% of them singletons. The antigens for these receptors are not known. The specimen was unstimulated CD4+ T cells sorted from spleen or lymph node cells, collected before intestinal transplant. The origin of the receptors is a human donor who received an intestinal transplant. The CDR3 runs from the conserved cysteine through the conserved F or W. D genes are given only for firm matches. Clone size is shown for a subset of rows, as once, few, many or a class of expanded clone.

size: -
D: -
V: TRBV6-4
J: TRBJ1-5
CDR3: CASSDGWGGQPQHF
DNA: TGTGCCAGCAGTGATGGTTGGGGGGGACAGCCCCAGCATTTT

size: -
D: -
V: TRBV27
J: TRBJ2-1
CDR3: CASSKLAGLYNEQFF
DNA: TGTGCCAGCAGTAAACTAGCAGGTCTCTACAATGAGCAGTTCTTC

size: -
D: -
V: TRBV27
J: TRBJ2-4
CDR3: CASSLTIAKNIQYF
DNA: TGTGCCAGCAGTTTGACAATAGCCAAAAACATTCAGTACTTC

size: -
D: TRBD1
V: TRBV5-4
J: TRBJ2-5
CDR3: CASSRDSQETQYF
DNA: TGTGCCAGCAGCCGGGACAGCCAAGAGACCCAGTACTTC

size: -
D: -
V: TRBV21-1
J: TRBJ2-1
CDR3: CASSKEILNEQFF
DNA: TGTGCCAGCAGCAAAGAGATACTTAATGAGCAGTTCTTC

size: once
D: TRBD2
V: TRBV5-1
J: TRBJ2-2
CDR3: CASSLGLALDTGELFF
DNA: TGCGCCAGCAGCTTGGGACTAGCGCTGGACACCGGGGAGCTGTTTTTT

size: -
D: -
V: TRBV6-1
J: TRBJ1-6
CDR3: CASDTPWNSPLHF
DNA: TGTGCCAGCGACACCCCTTGGAATTCACCCCTCCACTTT

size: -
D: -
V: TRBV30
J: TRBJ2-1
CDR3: CAWSVDGGASEQFF
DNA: TGTGCCTGGAGTGTAGACGGGGGAGCTTCTGAGCAGTTCTTC

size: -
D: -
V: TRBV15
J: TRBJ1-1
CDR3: CATSRSLGAGQDTEAFF
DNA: TGTGCCACCAGCAGGAGTTTAGGGGCAGGGCAGGACACTGAAGCTTTCTTT

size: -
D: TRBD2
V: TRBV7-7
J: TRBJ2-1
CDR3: CASSPLAGAEDEQFF
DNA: TGTGCCAGCAGCCCTCTAGCGGGAGCTGAGGATGAGCAGTTCTTC

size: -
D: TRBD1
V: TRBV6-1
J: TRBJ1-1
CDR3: CASSDRGKNTEAFF
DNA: TGTGCCAGCAGTGACAGGGGGAAGAACACTGAAGCTTTCTTT

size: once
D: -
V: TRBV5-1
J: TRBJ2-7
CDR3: CASSPGYEQYF
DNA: TGCGCCAGCAGCCCCGGCTACGAGCAGTACTTC

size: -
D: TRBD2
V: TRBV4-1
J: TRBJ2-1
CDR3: CASSQALAGGTYNEQFF
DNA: TGCGCCAGCAGCCAGGCGCTAGCGGGGGGTACCTACAATGAGCAGTTCTTC

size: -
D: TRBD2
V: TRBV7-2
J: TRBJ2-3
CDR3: CASRSSLAGIDTQYF
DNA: TGTGCCAGCAGATCGAGTCTAGCGGGGATAGATACGCAGTATTTT

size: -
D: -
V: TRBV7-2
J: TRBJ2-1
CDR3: CASSSGGLSEQFF
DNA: TGTGCCAGCAGCTCGGGGGGCCTGAGTGAGCAGTTCTTC

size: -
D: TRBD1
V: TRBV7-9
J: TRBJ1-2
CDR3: CASEQGARGYTF
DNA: TGTGCCAGCGAACAGGGGGCGCGGGGCTACACCTTC

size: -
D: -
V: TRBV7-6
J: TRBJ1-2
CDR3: CASSLFRNPGYGYTF
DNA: TGTGCCAGCAGCTTATTCCGTAACCCAGGCTATGGCTACACCTTC

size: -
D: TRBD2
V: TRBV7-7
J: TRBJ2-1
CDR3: CASSPSGGRAREQFF
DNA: TGTGCCAGCAGCCCTTCGGGCGGGAGGGCCCGGGAGCAGTTCTTC

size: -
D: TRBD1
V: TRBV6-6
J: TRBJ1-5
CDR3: CASSYWTGGFQPQHF
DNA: TGTGCCAGCAGTTACTGGACAGGGGGCTTTCAGCCCCAGCATTTT

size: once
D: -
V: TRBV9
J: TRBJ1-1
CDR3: CASSVGTENTEAFF
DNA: TGTGCCAGCAGCGTAGGGACAGAAAACACTGAAGCTTTCTTT

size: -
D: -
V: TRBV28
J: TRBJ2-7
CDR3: CASTSTVGVSYEQYF
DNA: TGTGCCAGCACCTCAACCGTCGGGGTCTCCTACGAGCAGTACTTC

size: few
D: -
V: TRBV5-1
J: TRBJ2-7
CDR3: CASSSKGNGYEQYF
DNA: TGCGCCAGCAGCTCGAAGGGGAATGGTTACGAGCAGTACTTC

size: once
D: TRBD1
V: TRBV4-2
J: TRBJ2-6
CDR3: CASSHRDRGVSGANVLTF
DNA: TGTGCCAGCAGCCACAGGGACAGGGGAGTCTCTGGGGCCAACGTCCTGACTTTC

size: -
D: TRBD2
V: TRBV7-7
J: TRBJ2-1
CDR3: CASSPGTSGRRNEQFF
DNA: TGTGCCAGCAGCCCTGGGACTAGCGGGAGGAGGAATGAGCAGTTCTTC

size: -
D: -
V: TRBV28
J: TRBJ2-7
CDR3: CASSLPLGGNEQYF
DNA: TGTGCCAGCAGTTTGCCGTTGGGGGGAAACGAGCAGTACTTC

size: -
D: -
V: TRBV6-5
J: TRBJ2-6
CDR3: CASSRTYSGANVLTF
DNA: TGTGCCAGCAGCAGAACATATTCTGGGGCCAACGTCCTGACTTTC

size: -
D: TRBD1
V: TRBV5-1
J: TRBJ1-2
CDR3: CASSDRDYYGYTF
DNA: TGCGCCAGCAGTGACAGGGACTACTATGGCTACACCTTC

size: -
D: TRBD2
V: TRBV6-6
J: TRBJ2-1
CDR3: CASSYPSGRVTDEQFF
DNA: TGTGCCAGCAGTTACCCGAGCGGGAGGGTCACCGATGAGCAGTTCTTC

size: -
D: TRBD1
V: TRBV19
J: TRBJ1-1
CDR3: CASSRESGGASTEAFF
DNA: TGTGCCAGTAGTAGGGAATCAGGGGGCGCGTCCACTGAAGCTTTCTTT

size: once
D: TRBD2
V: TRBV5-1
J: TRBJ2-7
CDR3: CASSLEGLAGLDEQYF
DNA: TGCGCCAGCAGCTTGGAAGGACTAGCGGGACTCGACGAGCAGTACTTC

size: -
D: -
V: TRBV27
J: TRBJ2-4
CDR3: CASSFSGAGAFRQYF
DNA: TGTGCCAGCAGTTTCTCGGGAGCCGGAGCATTCAGGCAGTACTTC

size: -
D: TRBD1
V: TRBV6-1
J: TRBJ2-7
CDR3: CASTGQGYYEQYF
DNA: TGTGCCAGCACCGGACAGGGTTACTACGAGCAGTACTTC

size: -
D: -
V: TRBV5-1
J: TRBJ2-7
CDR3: CASSQGPSSYEQYF
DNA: TGCGCCAGTTCCCAGGGGCCGAGCTCCTACGAGCAGTACTTC

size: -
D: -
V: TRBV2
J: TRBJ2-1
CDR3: CASSSSRELYNEQFF
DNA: TGTGCCAGCAGTTCGTCGAGGGAACTCTACAATGAGCAGTTCTTC

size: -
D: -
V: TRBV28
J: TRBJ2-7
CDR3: CASSQRVGGYEQYF
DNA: TGTGCCAGCAGTCAACGCGTGGGGGGCTACGAGCAGTACTTC

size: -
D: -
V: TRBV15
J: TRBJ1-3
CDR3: CATSRDSSGNTIYF
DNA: TGTGCCACCAGCAGAGATAGCTCTGGAAACACCATATATTTT

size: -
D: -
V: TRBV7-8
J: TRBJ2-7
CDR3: CASSLGSAGETYEQYF
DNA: TGTGCCAGCAGCTTAGGATCGGCAGGGGAAACCTACGAGCAGTACTTC

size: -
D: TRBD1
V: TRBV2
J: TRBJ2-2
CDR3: CASILTPGQGVGYTGELFF
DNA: TGTGCCAGCATCCTAACACCGGGACAGGGGGTGGGGTACACCGGGGAGCTGTTTTTT

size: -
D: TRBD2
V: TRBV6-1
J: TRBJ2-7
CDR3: CASRAAGAREQYF
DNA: TGTGCCAGCAGAGCAGCGGGAGCGAGGGAGCAGTACTTC

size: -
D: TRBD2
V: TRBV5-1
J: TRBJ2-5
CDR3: CASRMSGSQGSETQYF
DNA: TGCGCCAGCAGAATGAGCGGGAGTCAAGGATCGGAGACCCAGTACTTC

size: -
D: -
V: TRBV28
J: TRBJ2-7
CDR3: CASRPYTGTYEQYF
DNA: TGTGCCAGCAGGCCCTATACAGGCACCTACGAGCAGTACTTC

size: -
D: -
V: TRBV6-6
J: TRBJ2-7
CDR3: CASSYVSQVPHEQYF
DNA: TGTGCCAGCAGTTACGTTAGTCAGGTCCCCCACGAGCAGTACTTC

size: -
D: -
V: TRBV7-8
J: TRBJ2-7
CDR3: CASSLYIRDTAYEQYF
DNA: TGTGCCAGCAGCTTATACATTCGGGACACCGCCTACGAGCAGTACTTC

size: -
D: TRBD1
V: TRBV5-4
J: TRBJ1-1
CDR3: CASSFPTGGGLTEAFF
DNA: TGTGCCAGCAGCTTTCCGACAGGGGGAGGGCTGACTGAAGCTTTCTTT

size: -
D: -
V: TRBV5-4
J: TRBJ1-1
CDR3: CASSLGGQGTNTEAFF
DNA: TGTGCCAGCAGCTTGGGGGGGCAGGGTACGAACACTGAAGCTTTCTTT

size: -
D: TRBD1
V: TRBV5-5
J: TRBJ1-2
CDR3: CASSPGQGAPGYTF
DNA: TGTGCCAGCAGCCCGGGACAGGGGGCGCCTGGCTACACCTTC